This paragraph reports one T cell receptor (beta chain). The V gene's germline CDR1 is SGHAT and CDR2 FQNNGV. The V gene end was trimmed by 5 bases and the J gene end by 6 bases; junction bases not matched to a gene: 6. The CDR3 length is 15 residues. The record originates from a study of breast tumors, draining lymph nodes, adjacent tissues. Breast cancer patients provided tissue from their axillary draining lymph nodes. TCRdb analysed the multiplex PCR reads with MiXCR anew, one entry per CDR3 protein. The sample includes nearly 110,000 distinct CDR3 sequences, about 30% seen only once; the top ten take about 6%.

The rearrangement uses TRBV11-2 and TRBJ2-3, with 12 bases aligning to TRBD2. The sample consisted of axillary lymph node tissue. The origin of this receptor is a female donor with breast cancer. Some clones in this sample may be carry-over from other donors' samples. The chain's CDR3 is CASSPTSGGTDTQYF. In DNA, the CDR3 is TGTGCCAGCAGCCCAACTAGCGGGGGGACTGATACGCAGTATTTT.